This T cell receptor beta chain was obtained from a study of cytomegalovirus exposure and HLA in healthy donors. Study background: An earlier analysis found around 100 million unique TCR beta sequences from about 179 million T cells. Whole-study findings and limits: By HLA locus, TCR association rates varied in a later analysis, with DRB1 showing the most and HLA-C the fewest. Fewer N-insertions (relative to the approximately 700-donor mean) were reportedly seen in an Asian-associated ancestry cluster in a later analysis. The study designated over 150 TCR beta chains cytomegalovirus-associated.

About this clone itself: The antigen remains undetermined.

The PCR ran on 60 Vbeta and 13 Jbeta primers. This table comes from immunoSEQ multiplex PCR, and its TCRdb copy is limited to in-frame clones, with some not included. The sample includes around 200,000 clones, roughly four fifths of them seen just once. Per the germline V gene, CDR1 is MDHEN and CDR2 is SYDVKM. The CDR3 runs to 16 residues. V dropped 5 bases and J dropped 2; count of bases not matched to a gene: 11. The receptor comes from a woman in her twenties or thirties in good health and CMV-seropositive. V gene TRBV28 combines with J gene TRBJ2-5; 7 nucleotides align to TRBD1. The sample taken for sequencing was PBMCs. CDR3 DNA sequence: TGTGCCAGCAGTGACAACAGGGGTCGGGCTCAAGAGACCCAGTACTTC. Translated, it gives CASSDNRGRAQETQYF.